The 5 T cell receptor beta chains in this list originate from one sample, sequenced in a study of control samples from healthy donors and cancer patients. TCRdb keeps only in-frame clones here, not all; method: immunoSEQ multiplex PCR. The sample carries 80,000 to 100,000 clones, almost 90% recorded once. Sequenced input: blood. The receptors derive from a man younger than 45 in good health.

The V gene is TRBV7-6, the J gene TRBJ2-7, with D perhaps matching TRBD1 or TRBD2 (5 bases each). The CDR3 extends over 15 amino acids. Trimming pared 5 bases from V and 1 base from J, leaving 15 bases between. In germline, CDR1 is SGHVS, CDR2 FNYEAQ. CDR3 sequence: CASSPRGRTSYEQYF. CDR3 sequence (DNA): TGTGCCAGCAGCCCCCGGGGACGGACATCCTACGAGCAGTACTTC.

The chain couples TRBV3-1 (or the pseudogene TRBV3-2) to TRBJ2-5, with D perhaps TRBD2 (6 bases). The CDR3 has 16 residues. V was pared by 2 bases and J by 4 bases, with 17 bases between. Looked up from germline, CDR1 is LGHDT and CDR2 is YNNKEL (reference sequence). The CDR3 region has the DNA TGTGCCAGCAGCCAAACATCCGGGAGTATTTTAGAGACCCAGTACTTC. This codes for CASSQTSGSILETQYF.

The chain joins TRBV13 to TRBJ2-7; D is uncertain. The CDR3 length is 14 residues. Germline-derived CDR1 and CDR2 are PRHDT and FYEKMQ (reference sequence). The V end lost 6 bases, the J end lost 3 bases, and 15 bases lay between the germline ends. This CDR3 reads CASRSSHAHYEQYF. CDR3 in DNA: TGTGCCAGCAGGTCTTCCCACGCCCACTACGAGCAGTACTTC.

V gene TRBV4-1 combines with J gene TRBJ2-7, with TRBD1 matching 9 bases. V trimming: 3 bases; J trimming: 4 bases; junction bases outside the gene matches: 7. The CDR3 covers 15 residues. Germline V gives CDR1 MGHRA, CDR2 YSYEKL. The CDR3 sequence is CASSQGQGTIYEQYF. CDR3 DNA: TGCGCCAGCAGCCAGGGACAGGGAACGATTTACGAGCAGTACTTC.

The chain employs TRBV6-4 and TRBJ2-1; weak D call: TRBD2 (5 bases). Germline V lookup: CDR1 MRHNA, CDR2 SNTAGT. V lost 6 bases and J 2 bases, leaving 17 bases between the germline ends. The length of the CDR3 is 16 residues. The CDR3 spells CASSKAGGATYNEQFF. CDR3 DNA: TGTGCCAGCAGCAAAGCAGGAGGTGCCACCTACAATGAGCAGTTCTTC.